These 28 T cell receptor beta chains were all obtained from the same sample, sequenced in a study of patients and donors after allogeneic stem cell transplantation. MiXCR, applied by TCRdb to the RT-PCR reads, yields one record per CDR3 protein. The sample lists 150,000 to 200,000 distinct CDR3 sequences, around 28% occurring once. Material: blood, either unsorted or a sorted T cell fraction (not recorded which). The receptors originated from a human donor who was either an allogeneic HSCT recipient or a stem cell or donor lymphocyte infusion donor (not recorded which). It is not recorded whose cells these are; they may come from a transplant donor.

The chain has TRBV4-1 and TRBJ2-3, with D tentatively TRBD2 (5 bases). The CDR3 length is 16 residues. Germline V gene lookup returns CDR1 MGHRA and CDR2 YSYEKL. The V gene lost 0 bases and the J gene lost 0 bases, with 10 bases spanning the gap. CDR3: CASSQDESGSTDTQYF. DNA for the CDR3: TGCGCCAGCAGCCAAGATGAATCGGGAAGCACAGATACGCAGTATTTT.

In this sample, this clonotype turned up a few times. This rearrangement joins TRBV12-3 or TRBV12-4 to TRBJ2-2; D is possibly TRBD1 (6 bases). The germline V and J ends were trimmed by 4 bases and 0 bases, with 9 bases remaining between them. The length of the CDR3 is 15 residues. CDR3 sequence: CASSSQGSNTGELFF. The CDR3 DNA reads as TGTGCCAGCAGTTCCCAGGGGTCGAACACCGGGGAGCTGTTTTTT.

The chain has TRBV5-1 and TRBJ2-7; D unresolved. CDR3 length: 13 residues. Trimming removed 0 bases from V and 3 bases from J, with 7 bases in between. Per the germline V gene, CDR1 is SGHRS and CDR2 is YFSETQ. DNA of the CDR3: TGCGCCAGCAGCTTGGGACCAGGCTACGAGCAGTACTTC. It translates to CASSLGPGYEQYF.

The chain has TRBV6-1 and TRBJ2-5; maybe TRBD1 (6 bases). CDR1 is MNHNS, CDR2 SASEGT, per germline. V was cut by 3 bases and J by 8 bases, with 7 bases left in between. This CDR3 is 11 amino acids long. The CDR3 is CASSEGHTQYF. In DNA form, the CDR3 reads TGTGCCAGCAGTGAGGGACATACCCAGTACTTC.

This clonotype turned up a few times. This rearrangement joins TRBV6-8 to TRBJ1-2; D is unresolved. V was clipped by 7 bases and J by 8 bases, with 8 bases between them. The CDR3 covers 10 residues. Germline CDR1 reads MNHGY; CDR2 reads SAAAGT. CDR3 nucleotide sequence: TGTGCCAGCATCCCGGGCGGCTACACCTTC. Its translation: CASIPGGYTF.

The chain carries TRBV29-1 and TRBJ2-5; TRBD1 aligns across 10 bases. After removal of 6 bases from V and 1 base from J, the junction contained 2 bases not matched to a gene. This CDR3 spans 13 amino acids. Germline-derived CDR1 and CDR2 are SQVTM and ANQGSEA. CDR3 loop: CSVRTGGQETQYF. The CDR3 DNA sequence: TGCAGCGTCAGGACAGGGGGCCAAGAGACCCAGTACTTC. The entire variable domain, with the rest obtained from reference TRBV29-1 and TRBJ2-5, is as follows: SAVISQKPSRDICQRGTSLTIQCQVDSQVTMMFWYRQQPGQSLTLIATANQGSEATYESGFVIDKFPISRPNLTFSTLTVSNMSPEDSSIYLCSVRTGGQETQYFGPGTRLLVL.

This clonotype came up a few times. This sequence joins TRBV12-3 or TRBV12-4 and TRBJ1-1, with TRBD1 matching 8 bases. The CDR3 spans 14 residues. The trim removed 5 bases at V and 10 bases at J, leaving 12 bases unmatched. In DNA, the CDR3 is TGTGCCAGCAGTGGGGACAGGCAATTTTCTGCAGCTTTCTTT. Translating gives CASSGDRQFSAAFF.

This clonotype was observed many times. J is TRBJ1-1 and V is TRBV4-2; 8 bases fit TRBD1. Germline CDR1 reads LGHNA; CDR2 reads YNFKEQ. The J segment lost 1 base and the V segment lost 4 bases, leaving 8 bases of the junction unmatched. The CDR3 contains 16 residues. CDR3 protein: CASSRAVGQANTEAFF. CDR3 sequence (DNA): TGTGCCAGCAGCCGGGCAGTGGGACAGGCGAACACTGAAGCTTTCTTT.

V usage is TRBV20-1 and J usage is TRBJ2-1; no definite D call. Trimming took off 3 bases at V and 0 bases at J, with 15 bases between the two ends. Germline values: CDR1 DFQATT, CDR2 SNEGSKA (reference sequence). The CDR3 has 16 residues. The CDR3 coding sequence is TGCAGTGCTAGGGACCCTCTTAGAAGCTCCTACAATGAGCAGTTCTTC. It encodes CSARDPLRSSYNEQFF.

The gene calls are TRBV30 and TRBJ1-5; unclear D gene. The germline CDR1 and CDR2 sequences are GTSNPN and SVGIG (reference sequence). V lost 3 bases and J 0 bases, leaving 6 bases between the germline ends. The CDR3 has 13 amino acids. This CDR3 is CAWSLYSNQPQHF. DNA for the CDR3: TGTGCCTGGAGCCTTTATAGCAATCAGCCCCAGCATTTT.

This clonotype has only a few counts. The V and J genes are TRBV3-1 and TRBJ2-5, with TRBD2 identical over 8 bases. The CDR3 consists of 15 residues. With V trimmed by 4 bases and J by 4 bases, 8 bases remained unmatched. CDR1 is LGHDT and CDR2 is YNNKEL in the germline V gene (reference sequence). The CDR3: CASSRPAGAAETQYF. Here the CDR3 DNA reads TGTGCCAGCAGCCGGCCAGCGGGAGCGGCAGAGACCCAGTACTTC.

This clonotype has more than one count but fewer than ten. A read error may produce the germline difference seen at one junction end. V gene TRBV18 combines with J gene TRBJ1-2; 8 positions agree with TRBD1. The CDR3 is made up of 15 amino acids. The germline gives CDR1 KGHSH, CDR2 LQKENI. The chain's CDR3 is CASSPRTGINYGYTF. As DNA, the CDR3 is TGTGCCAGCTCCCCACGGACAGGGATCAACTATGGCTACACCTTC.

This clonotype was observed many times. The chain is built from TRBV6-5 and TRBJ2-7, with D unresolved. This CDR3 has 14 amino acids. The germline gives CDR1 MNHEY, CDR2 SVGAGI. V lost 6 bases and J lost 1, with 13 bases in between. Here the CDR3 reads CASSRLTASYEQYF. CDR3 sequence (DNA): TGTGCCAGCAGCCGACTTACAGCTTCCTACGAGCAGTACTTC.

V usage is TRBV12-3 or TRBV12-4 and J usage is TRBJ2-5; a possible D gene is TRBD1 (6 bases). V lost 4 bases to trimming and J lost 5 bases, with 11 bases between them. The length of the CDR3 is 13 residues. CDR3 in DNA: TGTGCCAGCAGTTCCGGACAGAGGGAGACCCAGTACTTC. It yields the protein CASSSGQRETQYF.

Note on this clonotype: This may stem from a read error, because a much larger clone lies one nucleotide away. The rearrangement joins TRBV7-2 to TRBJ1-5; TRBD1 is a possible D gene (5 bases). CDR3 length: 15 residues. V was trimmed by 5 bases and J by 1 base, leaving 12 bases between them. The germline gives CDR1 SGHTA, CDR2 FQGNSA. DNA of the CDR3: TGTGCCAGCAGCCCAGAGGGGACCAGCAATCAGCCCCAGCATTTT. It is translated as CASSPEGTSNQPQHF.

This clonotype showed up many times. The chain carries TRBV10-2 and TRBJ1-5; D gene uncertain. Per the germline V gene, CDR1 is WSHSY and CDR2 is SAAADI. Trimming left V 4 bases short and J 5 bases short, with 9 bases between. The CDR3 length is 13 residues. The CDR3 coding sequence is TGCGCCAGCAGTGTAGGGTTTTATCAGCCCCAGCATTTT. Its protein is CASSVGFYQPQHF.

The chain recombines TRBV24-1 with TRBJ2-7; possibly TRBD1 or TRBD2 for D (5 bases each). The CDR3 loop spans 13 amino acids. CDR1 and CDR2 from the germline V gene are KGHDR and SFDVKD. V was cut by 4 bases and J by 5 bases, with 11 bases left in between. The chain's CDR3 is CATSDFGDDEQYF. In DNA form, the CDR3 reads TGTGCCACCAGTGACTTTGGGGACGACGAGCAGTACTTC.

The chain couples TRBV27 to TRBJ2-4, with D hard to call. V was trimmed by 6 bases and J by 8 bases, leaving 14 bases between them. Per germline, CDR1 MNHEY and CDR2 SMNVEV (reference sequence). The CDR3 totals 13 residues. CDR3 region: CASSPPSRYIQYF. The DNA of the CDR3 is TGTGCCAGCAGCCCCCCCTCCCGATACATTCAGTACTTC.

This clonotype was picked up many times. The V call is TRBV12-3 or TRBV12-4, the J call TRBJ1-1; 8 bases line up with TRBD1. The CDR3 is made up of 14 amino acids. V shed 6 bases and J 2 bases; nucleotides not matched to a gene: 5. The CDR3 coding sequence is TGTGCCAGCAGCGCCGGGACAGGTAACACTGAAGCTTTCTTT. It codes for CASSAGTGNTEAFF.

The rearrangement links TRBV7-8 to TRBJ2-2; D remains unclear. CDR3 size: 12 residues. Germline CDR1 is SGHVS and CDR2 is FQNEAQ. V was trimmed by 4 bases and J by 5 bases, leaving 5 bases between them. The CDR3 loop is CASSWPTGELFF. Written as DNA, the CDR3 is TGTGCCAGCAGCTGGCCTACCGGGGAGCTGTTTTTT.

The J gene is TRBJ1-1, the V gene TRBV7-2; D remains ambiguous. The V end lost 3 bases, the J end lost 4 bases, and 12 bases lay between the germline ends. Germline V lookup: CDR1 SGHTA, CDR2 FQGNSA. The CDR3 loop spans 14 amino acids. As DNA, the CDR3 is TGTGCCAGCAGCTTTGCCCGGGGTGGCACTGAAGCTTTCTTT. This sequence encodes CASSFARGGTEAFF.

The chain links TRBV7-9 to TRBJ2-1; no definite D call. Germline loops: CDR1 SEHNR, CDR2 FQNEAQ (reference sequence). This CDR3 comprises 12 residues. V was trimmed by 3 bases and J by 4 bases, leaving 4 bases between them. The CDR3 protein is CASSFSYNEQFF. In DNA form, the CDR3 reads TGTGCCAGCAGCTTCTCTTACAATGAGCAGTTCTTC.

The CDR3 coding sequence is TGTGCCAGCAGTGAACAGGGGATAAACGAGCAGTACTTC. Translated, it gives CASSEQGINEQYF. The chain uses TRBV25-1 and TRBJ2-7, with D possibly being TRBD1 (6 bases). V was trimmed by 2 bases and J by 5 bases, leaving 10 bases between them. The CDR3 runs 13 residues. Looked up from germline, CDR1 is MGHDK and CDR2 is SYGVNS.

This clonotype was counted only a few times. This chain links TRBV6-2 or TRBV6-3 with TRBJ2-1; TRBD1 matches at 8 bases. V was pared by 8 bases and J by 6 bases, with 15 bases of the junction left unmatched. Germline CDR1 MNHEY, CDR2 SVGEGT. The CDR3 consists of 16 residues. DNA of the CDR3: TGTGCCAGCGTCTCAATCGGGACAGGTTATCGCAATGAGCAGTTCTTC. Translation gives CASVSIGTGYRNEQFF.

This clonotype was seen many times. The V and J genes are TRBV10-2 and TRBJ1-1, with D possibly being TRBD1 (6 bases). Germline CDR1 reads WSHSY; CDR2 reads SAAADI. Trimming pared 0 bases from V and 5 bases from J, leaving 16 bases between. CDR3 length: 16 amino acids. This CDR3 is CASSESVGGGGTEAFF. CDR3 nucleotides: TGCGCCAGCAGTGAGTCAGTCGGGGGCGGGGGGACTGAAGCTTTCTTT.

The chain couples TRBV29-1 to TRBJ2-1; D remains unclear. The CDR3 runs 14 residues. Trimming took 7 bases from V and 2 from J, leaving 15 bases between them. Germline assignment: CDR1 SQVTM and CDR2 ANQGSEA. The DNA for the CDR3 is TGCAGCGGTGACCCGGCCGGGCCCTACAATGAGCAGTTCTTC. Its translation: CSGDPAGPYNEQFF.

This clonotype was found many times. The chain recombines TRBV29-1 with TRBJ1-2; D is perhaps TRBD1 (6 bases). Looked up from germline, CDR1 is SQVTM and CDR2 is ANQGSEA. This CDR3 comprises 12 residues. Trimming stripped 4 bases from V and 3 bases from J, with 9 bases between. The CDR3 region is CSVGQDDYGYTF. In DNA, the CDR3 is TGCAGCGTTGGACAGGATGACTATGGCTACACCTTC.

The genes are TRBV6-2 or TRBV6-3 and TRBJ2-2; D ambiguous. V was pared by 6 bases and J by 7 bases, with 12 bases between. The germline V gene has CDR1 MNHEY and CDR2 SVGEGT. The CDR3 spans 13 residues. The CDR3, as DNA: TGTGCCAGCAGCCCTCAATGGAACGGGGAGCTGTTTTTT. Its protein product is CASSPQWNGELFF.